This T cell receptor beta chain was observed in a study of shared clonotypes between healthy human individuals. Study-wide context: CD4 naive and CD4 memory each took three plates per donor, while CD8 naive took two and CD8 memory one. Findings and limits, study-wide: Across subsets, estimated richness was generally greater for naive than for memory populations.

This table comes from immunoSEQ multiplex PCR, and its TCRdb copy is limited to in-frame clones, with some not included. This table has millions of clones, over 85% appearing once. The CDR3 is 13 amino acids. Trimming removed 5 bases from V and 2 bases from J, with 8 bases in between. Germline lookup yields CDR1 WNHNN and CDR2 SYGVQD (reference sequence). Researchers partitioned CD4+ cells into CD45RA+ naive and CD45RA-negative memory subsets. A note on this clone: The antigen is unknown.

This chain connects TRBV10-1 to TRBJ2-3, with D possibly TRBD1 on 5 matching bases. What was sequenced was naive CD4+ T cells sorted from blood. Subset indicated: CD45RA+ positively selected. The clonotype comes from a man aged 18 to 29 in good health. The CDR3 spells CASSKGYTDTQYF. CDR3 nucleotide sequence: TGCGCCAGCAGTAAGGGGTACACAGATACGCAGTATTTT.